Each of the 4 T cell receptor beta chains below was sequenced from the same sample in a study of T cells in Graves' hyperthyroidism and ophthalmopathy. RNA transcripts yielded amplified TCR beta CDR3 regions. In the first-round RT-PCR of the TCR CDR3, the HTBI primer set was used. One entry per CDR3 protein, called by TCRdb with MiXCR from the multiplex PCR reads. The sample shows roughly 700,000 distinct CDR3 sequences, about 35% of them seen only once. The sequencing input was blood. The source of these receptors is a woman aged 40 to 50 with Graves' hyperthyroidism.

In this sample, this clonotype turned up many times. The V gene is TRBV2, the J gene TRBJ1-2; D is unclear. Trimming stripped 3 bases from V and 2 bases from J, with 16 bases between. This CDR3 spans 16 amino acids. In germline, CDR1 is SNHLY, CDR2 FYNNEI. The CDR3 is CASSEFAGRSNYGYTF. CDR3 DNA sequence: TGTGCCAGCAGTGAGTTTGCAGGAAGATCAAACTATGGCTACACCTTC.

On this clonotype itself: A much bigger clone sits one base away, suggesting this may be a read error. The V gene is TRBV6-5, the J gene TRBJ1-1; 8 bases align to TRBD1. Germline V CDR1 and CDR2: MNHEY, SVGAGI. Trimming removed 5 bases from V and 1 base from J; junction bases left unmatched: 3. The CDR3 has 14 amino acids. The CDR3 nucleotides are TGTGCCAGCAGTGACAGGGGTGGGAACACTGAAGCTTTCTTT. It codes for CASSDRGGNTEAFF.

This clonotype was counted only a few times. The V call is TRBV20-1, the J call TRBJ1-1, with D possibly matching TRBD1 (6 bases). The CDR3 is 14 residues long. Trimming removed 2 bases at V and 5 bases at J, with 15 bases between. Germline V gene data show CDR1 as DFQATT and CDR2 as SNEGSKA (reference sequence). CDR3 sequence reads: CSARLGGTSTEAFF. CDR3 coding DNA: TGCAGTGCTAGACTTGGGGGCACGAGTACTGAAGCTTTCTTT.

V is TRBV6-5 and J is TRBJ1-2; 8 bases are shared with TRBD1. Per the germline V gene, CDR1 is MNHEY and CDR2 is SVGAGI. This CDR3 is 15 amino acids long. V lost 0 bases to trimming and J lost 7 bases; unmatched junction nucleotides: 7. The CDR3 nucleotides are TGTGCCAGCAGTTACTCGTCAGGGGGCTACGGTGGCTACACCTTC. Residues: CASSYSSGGYGGYTF.